A selection of T cell receptor beta chains follows, all from one sample in a study of OX40 agonist ivuxolimab in advanced cancers. Some clones are missing from TCRdb's copy, which holds only in-frame ones; the method was immunoSEQ multiplex PCR. This sample yields around 68,000 clones, of which about nine tenths are seen a single time; 2.5% to 3% belongs to the top ten. Specimen: CD4+ or CD8+ T cells sorted from blood, collected in a trial of the OX40 agonist ivuxolimab. The receptors were sampled from an adult with an advanced solid tumor such as melanoma, head and neck, liver or kidney cancer. Both conserved end residues are part of each CDR3. D genes are given only for firm matches. A clone size is listed for some rows: how often the clone was seen (once, few, many), or a class if it is expanded.

V	size	J	D	DNA	CDR3
TRBV11-2	NA	TRBJ1-6	NA	TGTGCCAGCAGCCCCATGGGAGGGACGGGAAATTCACCCCTCCACTTT	CASSPMGGTGNSPLHF
TRBV9	once	TRBJ2-3	NA	TGTGCCAGCAGCTCCCGGGGGTCAGCCCCACACACAGATACGCAGTATTTT	CASSSRGSAPHTDTQYF
TRBV28	NA	TRBJ1-4	NA	TGTGCCAGCAGTCTCGACCTGGGGGGAAAACTGTTTTTT	CASSLDLGGKLFF
TRBV5-4	NA	TRBJ2-5	TRBD1	TGTGCCAGCAGCTTGGCGGGACAGGGAAATAAAGAGACCCAGTACTTC	CASSLAGQGNKETQYF
TRBV7-6	NA	TRBJ2-7	NA	TGTGCCAGCAGCTTAGACCCGGGTAGCTCCTACGAGCAGTACTTC	CASSLDPGSSYEQYF
TRBV2	NA	TRBJ1-5	NA	TGTGCCAGCAGGGGGACGGGAAATCAGCCCCAGCATTTT	CASRGTGNQPQHF
TRBV10-2	NA	TRBJ2-3	TRBD2	TGCGCCAGCACCCCCAATAGCGGGAGACGCACAGATACGCAGTATTTT	CASTPNSGRRTDTQYF
TRBV28	NA	TRBJ2-5	TRBD1	TGTGCCAGCAGTCGGGGACAGGGACGACAGACCCAGTACTTC	CASSRGQGRQTQYF
TRBV28	NA	TRBJ1-4	NA	TGTGCCAGCAGTACCCTTGGGAGGGGCGTTGAAAAACTGTTTTTT	CASSTLGRGVEKLFF
TRBV5-1	NA	TRBJ2-7	NA	TGCGCCAGCAGCTTGGAGAACGAGCAGTACTTC	CASSLENEQYF
TRBV7-8	NA	TRBJ2-3	TRBD1	TGTGCCAGCAGCCGGGACAGCCTTAGCACAGATACGCAGTATTTT	CASSRDSLSTDTQYF
TRBV21-1	NA	TRBJ1-1	NA	TGTGCCATTTTTACCCGAGGGGCCGAGGACACTGAAGCTTTCTTT	CAIFTRGAEDTEAFF
TRBV30	NA	TRBJ1-2	TRBD1	TGTGCCTGGGAGACAGGGGGCGTCTATGGCTACACCTTC	CAWETGGVYGYTF
TRBV27	once	TRBJ2-5	NA	TGTGCCAGCAGTTTAAAATCCGGGGGGCGCATTCGGGAGACCCAGTACTTC	CASSLKSGGRIRETQYF
TRBV7-9	NA	TRBJ1-5	NA	TGTGCCAGCAGCTTGAATCAAGGGGGCAATCAGCCCCAGCATTTT	CASSLNQGGNQPQHF
TRBV6-1	NA	TRBJ1-5	NA	TGTGCCAGCATTTGGACAGCCGATAGCAATCAGCCCCAGCATTTT	CASIWTADSNQPQHF
TRBV19	NA	TRBJ2-7	TRBD2	TGTGCCAGTAGGAACAGCGGGACCGGCTCCTACGAGCAGTACTTC	CASRNSGTGSYEQYF
TRBV7-8	NA	TRBJ2-7	TRBD1	TGTGCCAGCAGCTTAACGGGGACAGGGCCCCACGAGCAGTACTTC	CASSLTGTGPHEQYF
TRBV7-9	NA	TRBJ2-1	NA	TGTGCCAGCGGTATAGATTTGTCCGTCTACAATGAGCAGTTCTTC	CASGIDLSVYNEQFF
TRBV30	NA	TRBJ1-5	NA	TGTGCCTGGAGTGTAAGGCAGCTTAGCAATCAGCCCCAGCATTTT	CAWSVRQLSNQPQHF
TRBV10-1	NA	TRBJ2-3	NA	TGCGCCAGCAGTGAGGGAAGGGTCCGCACAGATACGCAGTATTTT	CASSEGRVRTDTQYF
TRBV7-2	NA	TRBJ1-3	NA	TGTGCCAGCAGCTTACTAACGGGTGCCGGAAACACCATATATTTT	CASSLLTGAGNTIYF
TRBV15	NA	TRBJ2-4	NA	TGTGCCACCAGCAGAGATCAGGGTCGAGACATTCAGTACTTC	CATSRDQGRDIQYF
TRBV29-1	NA	TRBJ2-3	NA	TGCAGCGTTGGAGGTTTCACAGATACGCAGTATTTT	CSVGGFTDTQYF
TRBV27	NA	TRBJ2-5	NA	TGTGCCAGCAGTTCACGGGGTCTAGGCTCGGAGACCCAGTACTTC	CASSSRGLGSETQYF
TRBV11-1	NA	TRBJ2-2	NA	TGTGCCAGCAGCTTCTCGCAGGCCACCGGGGAGCTGTTTTTT	CASSFSQATGELFF
TRBV5-5	NA	TRBJ2-3	NA	TGTGCCAGCAGCCTGTCGGATACGCAGTATTTT	CASSLSDTQYF
TRBV15	NA	TRBJ2-7	NA	TGTGCCACCAGCAACCGAAATAGGAATTCCCGCGAGCAGTACTTC	CATSNRNRNSREQYF
TRBV7-2	NA	TRBJ2-3	TRBD1	TGTGCCAGCAGCCGTGTTACAGGGGGTGGCACAGATACGCAGTATTTT	CASSRVTGGGTDTQYF
TRBV7-6	NA	TRBJ2-3	TRBD2	TGTGCCAGCAGCCCGAAGGTCCTAGCGGGGGCCCCAGATACGCAGTATTTT	CASSPKVLAGAPDTQYF
TRBV2	once	TRBJ2-1	NA	TGTGCCAGCAGCGAGGCCGATTTCCGCCGGTTCTTC	CASSEADFRRFF
TRBV5-5	NA	TRBJ1-1	NA	TGTGCCAGCAGCCCCGGCGGAGACACTGAAGCTTTCTTT	CASSPGGDTEAFF
TRBV28	NA	TRBJ1-4	NA	TGTGCCTCGAAAGGGGGGCTGGCATATGAAAAACTGTTTTTT	CASKGGLAYEKLFF
TRBV30	NA	TRBJ1-5	NA	TGTGCCTGGAGTGTACAAAAGGGGGGGGCGGTGGGGGGCAATCAGCCCCAGCATTTT	CAWSVQKGGAVGGNQPQHF
TRBV6-6	NA	TRBJ1-4	TRBD1	TGTGCCAGCAGTATCAGACAGGGTGTGAATGAAAAACTGTTTTTT	CASSIRQGVNEKLFF
TRBV19	NA	TRBJ2-4	TRBD2	TGTGCCAGTAGAAGGGGTAGCGGGACAAACATTCAGTACTTC	CASRRGSGTNIQYF
TRBV2	NA	TRBJ2-2	NA	TGTGCCAGCAGTTCCCGGGGGAGGAACACCGGGGAGCTGTTTTTT	CASSSRGRNTGELFF
TRBV5-2	NA	TRBJ2-5	NA	TGTGCCAGCAGCCAAGTCGCTAGGGAGACCCAGTACTTC	CASSQVARETQYF
TRBV2	NA	TRBJ1-5	NA	TGTGCCAGCAGGAGGGACATCTTTCCTAATCAGCCCCAGCATTTT	CASRRDIFPNQPQHF
TRBV7-7	NA	TRBJ2-6	TRBD1	TGTGCCAGCAGCTCGACAGGGACGGGCTCTGGGGCCAACGTCCTGACTTTC	CASSSTGTGSGANVLTF
TRBV6-5	NA	TRBJ2-5	NA	TGTGCCAGCGGGTGGGGACAAGAGACCCAGTACTTC	CASGWGQETQYF
TRBV28	few	TRBJ1-6	TRBD1	TGTGCCAGCAGTTTCCGGACAGGGAATTCACCCCTCCACTTT	CASSFRTGNSPLHF
TRBV5-1	NA	TRBJ1-2	TRBD1	TGCGCCAGCACTCTACAGGGGGGAGGTGGCTACACCTTC	CASTLQGGGGYTF
TRBV30	NA	TRBJ1-5	NA	TGTGCCTGGGCAACGGGTTATCAGCCCCAGCATTTT	CAWATGYQPQHF
TRBV5-1	NA	TRBJ1-1	NA	TGCGCCAGCAGCCTACGCGCCCTCGGGCCGACAGAGTCTGAAGCTTTCTTT	CASSLRALGPTESEAFF
TRBV11-3	NA	TRBJ2-7	NA	TGTGCCAGCAGCCTTACCGACTCAGCCTACGAGCAGTACTTC	CASSLTDSAYEQYF
TRBV6-1	NA	TRBJ2-7	NA	TGTGCCAGCAGTGAATTCGCAGGGCCGTCCTACGAGCAGTACTTC	CASSEFAGPSYEQYF
TRBV7-3	NA	TRBJ2-1	NA	TGTGCCAGCAGACTAGGGGGATCCTACAATGAGCAGTTCTTC	CASRLGGSYNEQFF
TRBV11-2	NA	TRBJ2-3	NA	TGTGCCAGCAGCTTAGTCGACGGGGATACGCAGTATTTT	CASSLVDGDTQYF
TRBV6-5	NA	TRBJ2-1	NA	TGTGCCTGTGGACGGATCGTATGGTCCTACAATGAGCAGTTCTTC	CACGRIVWSYNEQFF
TRBV6-1	NA	TRBJ1-5	NA	TGTGCCAGCAGGTCAGGGGCAATGCGCAATCAGCCCCAGCATTTT	CASRSGAMRNQPQHF
TRBV11-3	NA	TRBJ2-3	TRBD1	TGTGCCAGCAGCGTACCGGGACAGGGCACAGATACGCAGTATTTT	CASSVPGQGTDTQYF
TRBV6-1	NA	TRBJ2-7	TRBD1	TGTGCCAGCAGTGGACAGGGCTATTCCTACGAGCAGTACTTC	CASSGQGYSYEQYF
TRBV7-3	NA	TRBJ2-1	NA	TGTGCCAGCAGCTTAGTATTTGGAGGGGCGGACTCCTACAATGAGCAGTTCTTC	CASSLVFGGADSYNEQFF
TRBV6-1	NA	TRBJ2-1	TRBD1	TGTGCCAGCAGTGAGAAAAGGACAGGGGGCGGTGAGCAGTTCTTC	CASSEKRTGGGEQFF
TRBV5-1	NA	TRBJ2-3	NA	TGCGCCAGCAGCTTGGGCGGACGGACTAGCACAGATACGCAGTATTTT	CASSLGGRTSTDTQYF
TRBV15	once	TRBJ2-1	TRBD1	TGTGCCACCAGCAGCCGGGACAGGGGCTACAATGAGCAGTTCTTC	CATSSRDRGYNEQFF